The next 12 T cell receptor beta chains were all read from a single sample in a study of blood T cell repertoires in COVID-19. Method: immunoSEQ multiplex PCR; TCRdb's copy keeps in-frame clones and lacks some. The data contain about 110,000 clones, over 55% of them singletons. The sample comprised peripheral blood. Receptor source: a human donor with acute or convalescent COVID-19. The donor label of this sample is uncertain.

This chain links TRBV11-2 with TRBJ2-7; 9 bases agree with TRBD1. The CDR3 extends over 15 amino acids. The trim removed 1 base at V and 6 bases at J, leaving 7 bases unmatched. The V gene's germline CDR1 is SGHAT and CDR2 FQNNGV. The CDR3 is CASSLAGQGIIEQYV. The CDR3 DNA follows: TGTGCCAGCAGCTTAGCGGGACAGGGTATAATCGAGCAGTACGTC.

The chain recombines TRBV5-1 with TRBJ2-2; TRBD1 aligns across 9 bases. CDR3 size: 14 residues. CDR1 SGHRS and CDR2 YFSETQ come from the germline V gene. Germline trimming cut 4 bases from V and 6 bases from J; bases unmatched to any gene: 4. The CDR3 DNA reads TGCGCCAGCAGCGACACAGGGGGCTCCGGGGAGCTGTTTTTT. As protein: CASSDTGGSGELFF.

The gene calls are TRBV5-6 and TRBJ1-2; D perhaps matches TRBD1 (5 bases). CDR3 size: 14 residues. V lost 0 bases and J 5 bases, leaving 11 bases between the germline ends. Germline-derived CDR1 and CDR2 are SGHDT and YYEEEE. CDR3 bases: TGTGCCAGCAGCTTGGGCTGGGGGGAATATGGCTACACCTTC. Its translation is CASSLGWGEYGYTF.

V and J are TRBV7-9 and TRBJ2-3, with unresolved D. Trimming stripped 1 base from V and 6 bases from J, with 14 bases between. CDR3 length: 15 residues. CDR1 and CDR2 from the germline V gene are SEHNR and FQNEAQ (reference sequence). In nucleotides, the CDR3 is TGTGCCAGCAGCTTAGTTGTGCAGTCCAGGGATACGCAGTATTTT. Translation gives CASSLVVQSRDTQYF.

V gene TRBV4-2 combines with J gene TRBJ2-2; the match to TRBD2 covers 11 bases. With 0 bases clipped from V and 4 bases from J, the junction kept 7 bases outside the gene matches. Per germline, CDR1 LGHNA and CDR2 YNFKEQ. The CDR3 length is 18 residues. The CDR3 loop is CASSQDHSGGAGTGELFF. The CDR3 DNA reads TGTGCCAGCAGCCAAGATCATAGCGGGGGGGCGGGCACCGGGGAGCTGTTTTTT.

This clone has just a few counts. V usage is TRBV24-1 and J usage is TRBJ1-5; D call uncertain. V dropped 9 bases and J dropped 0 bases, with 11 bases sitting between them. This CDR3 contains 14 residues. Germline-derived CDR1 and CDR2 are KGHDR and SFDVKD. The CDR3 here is CATAPADSNQPQHF. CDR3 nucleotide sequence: TGTGCCACCGCTCCCGCGGATAGCAATCAGCCCCAGCATTTT.

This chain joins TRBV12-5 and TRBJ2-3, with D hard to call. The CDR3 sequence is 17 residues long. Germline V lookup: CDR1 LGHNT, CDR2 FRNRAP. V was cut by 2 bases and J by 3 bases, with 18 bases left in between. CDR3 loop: CASGLLRLLGPTDTQYF. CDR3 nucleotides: TGTGCTAGTGGTTTGCTCCGTCTCCTAGGTCCTACAGATACGCAGTATTTT.

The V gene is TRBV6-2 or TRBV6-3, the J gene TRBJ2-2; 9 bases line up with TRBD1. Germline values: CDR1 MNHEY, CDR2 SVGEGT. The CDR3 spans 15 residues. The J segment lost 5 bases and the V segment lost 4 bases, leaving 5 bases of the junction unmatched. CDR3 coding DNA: TGTGCCAGCAGTTGGGACAGGGTCTCGACCGGGGAGCTGTTTTTT. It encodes CASSWDRVSTGELFF.

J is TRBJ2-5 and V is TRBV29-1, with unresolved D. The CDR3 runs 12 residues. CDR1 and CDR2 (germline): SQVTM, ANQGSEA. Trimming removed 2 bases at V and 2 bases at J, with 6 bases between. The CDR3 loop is CSVEIQQETQYF. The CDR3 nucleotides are TGCAGCGTTGAAATTCAGCAAGAGACCCAGTACTTC.

The CDR3 coding sequence is TGCAGCGTTGAACTGGCGGGGGGTTGGAGTGCCTACAATGAGCAGTTCTTC. It yields the protein CSVELAGGWSAYNEQFF. This sequence joins TRBV29-1 and TRBJ2-1, with TRBD2 matching 8 bases. Germline V gene data show CDR1 as SQVTM and CDR2 as ANQGSEA. Trimming cost V 2 bases and J 2 bases; bases outside gene matches: 11. The length of the CDR3 is 17 residues.

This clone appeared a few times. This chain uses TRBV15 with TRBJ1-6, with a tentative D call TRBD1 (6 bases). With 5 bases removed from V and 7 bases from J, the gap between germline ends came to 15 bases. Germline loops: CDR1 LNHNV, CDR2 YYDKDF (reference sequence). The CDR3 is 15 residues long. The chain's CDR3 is CATSFGLGGNSPLHF. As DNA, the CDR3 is TGTGCCACCAGCTTCGGGTTAGGGGGAAATTCACCCCTCCACTTT.

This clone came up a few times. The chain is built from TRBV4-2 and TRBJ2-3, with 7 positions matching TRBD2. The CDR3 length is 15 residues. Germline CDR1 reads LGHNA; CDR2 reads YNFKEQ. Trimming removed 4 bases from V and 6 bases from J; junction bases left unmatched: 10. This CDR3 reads CASSLDAGVTDTQYF. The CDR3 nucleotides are TGTGCCAGCAGCCTAGACGCGGGGGTTACGGATACGCAGTATTTT.